The 11 T cell receptor beta chains below come from one sample, sequenced in a study of blood T cell repertoires in COVID-19. Clones were sequenced by immunoSEQ multiplex PCR, and TCRdb holds only the in-frame ones, with some missing. The sample shows roughly 200,000 clones, approximately 78% of them seen only once. The sample taken for sequencing was peripheral blood. Source of these receptors: a woman at least 80 years old with active or convalescent COVID-19.

This clone was seen only once. The genes are TRBV5-1 and TRBJ2-7; 7 positions agree with TRBD1. The V and J ends lost 1 base and 12 bases, in that order; junction bases with no gene match: 16. The CDR3 covers 15 residues. Germline CDR1 and CDR2: SGHRS and YFSETQ. CDR3: CASSLSNPEGGPRYF. For the CDR3, the DNA is TGCGCCAGCAGCTTGTCTAACCCTGAAGGGGGCCCCCGGTACTTC.

The rearrangement uses TRBV11-1 and TRBJ1-1; 10 nucleotides agree with TRBD1. V shed 1 base and J 4 bases; nucleotides not matched to a gene: 6. The germline V gene encodes CDR1 SGHAT and CDR2 FQDESV (reference sequence). The CDR3 runs to 16 residues. The CDR3 DNA reads as TGTGCCAGCAGCTTAGATTTCCGGACAGGGGGCACTGAAGCTTTCTTT. Residues: CASSLDFRTGGTEAFF.

This clone was seen a few times. The chain carries TRBV7-9 and TRBJ2-5; D perhaps matches TRBD2 (6 bases). CDR1 is SEHNR and CDR2 is FQNEAQ in the germline V gene (reference sequence). The CDR3 loop spans 14 amino acids. The germline V and J ends were trimmed by 4 bases and 5 bases, with 14 bases remaining between them. As DNA, the CDR3 is TGTGCCAGCAGCTCGACCGGGGGTTCGGAGACCCAGTACTTC. Its protein is CASSSTGGSETQYF.

The chain is built from TRBV10-2 and TRBJ1-6, with TRBD1 matching over 7 bases. The CDR3 is 12 amino acids. V lost 0 bases, J lost 18 bases, and 5 bases stayed unmatched. Germline CDR1 WSHSY, CDR2 SAAADI. The CDR3 sequence: CASSESRSGGHF. DNA for the CDR3: TGCGCCAGCAGTGAGTCGAGGTCAGGGGGCCACTTT.

This rearrangement joins TRBV28 to TRBJ2-3; D uncertain. The CDR3 consists of 15 residues. Germline V lookup: CDR1 MDHEN, CDR2 SYDVKM. V was shortened by 2 bases and J by 1 base, with 10 bases between the two germline ends. As DNA, the CDR3 is TGTGCCAGCAGTTTAATTATGGCGGGCACAGATACGCAGTATTTT. It translates to CASSLIMAGTDTQYF. Based on the CDR3 plus reference TRBV28 and TRBJ2-3, the full variable domain is DVKVTQSSRYLVKRTGEKVFLECVQDMDHENMFWYRQDPGLGLRLIYFSYDVKMKEKGDIPEGYSVSREKKERFSLILESASTNQTSMYLCASSLIMAGTDTQYFGPGTRLTVL.

V usage is TRBV6-5 and J usage is TRBJ1-2; D is perhaps TRBD1 (5 bases). Between the trimmed V and J ends, which lost 6 bases and 3 bases, there was a span of 14 bases. Germline-derived CDR1 and CDR2 are MNHEY and SVGAGI. The CDR3 sequence is 14 residues long. This CDR3 reads CASRRQSWDYGYTF. The CDR3 DNA is TGTGCCAGCAGGCGACAGAGTTGGGACTATGGCTACACCTTC.

The V gene is TRBV5-4, the J gene TRBJ2-1; TRBD1 matches 7 bases. The CDR3 is made up of 14 amino acids. Germline lookup yields CDR1 SGHNT and CDR2 YYREEE (reference sequence). Germline trimming cut 0 bases from V and 5 bases from J; bases unmatched to any gene: 2. Here the CDR3 DNA reads TGTGCCAGCAGCTTGGTACAGGGGAACAATGAGCAGTTCTTC. Translation: CASSLVQGNNEQFF.

The chain's CDR3 is CASRQSRGEQYF. CDR3 nucleotide sequence: TGTGCCAGCAGACAATCCCGGGGCGAGCAGTACTTC. V is TRBV3-1 (or the pseudogene TRBV3-2) and J is TRBJ2-7, with a tentative D call TRBD2 (5 bases). This CDR3 contains 12 residues. Germline V gives CDR1 LGHDT, CDR2 YNNKEL (reference sequence). The germline V and J ends were trimmed by 6 bases and 6 bases, with 12 bases remaining between them.

The V gene is TRBV5-1, the J gene TRBJ2-7; 7 positions agree with TRBD1. Germline lookup yields CDR1 SGHRS and CDR2 YFSETQ. Trimming took 0 bases from V and 0 from J; bases not matched to a gene: 6. CDR3 length: 16 residues. CDR3 amino acids: CASSLGVRGSSYEQYF. The CDR3 coding sequence is TGCGCCAGCAGCTTGGGCGTCAGGGGGAGCTCCTACGAGCAGTACTTC.

The genes are TRBV28 and TRBJ2-1, with D tentatively TRBD2 (6 bases). V lost 7 bases and J lost 3, with 22 bases in between. The CDR3 runs to 17 residues. Germline V CDR1 and CDR2: MDHEN, SYDVKM. The CDR3 spells CASISFRKAGSYNEQFF. CDR3 nucleotides: TGTGCCAGCATCTCTTTCAGAAAAGCGGGTAGCTACAATGAGCAGTTCTTC.

The chain couples TRBV6-6 to TRBJ1-4, with TRBD1 as a possible D gene (5 bases). This CDR3 is 15 amino acids long. The germline V gene encodes CDR1 MNHNY and CDR2 SVGAGI (reference sequence). Trimming left V 1 base short and J 8 bases short, with 14 bases between. CDR3 residues: CASSYYPQGGEKLFF. The DNA of the CDR3 is TGTGCCAGCAGTTACTATCCCCAGGGCGGAGAAAAACTGTTTTTT.